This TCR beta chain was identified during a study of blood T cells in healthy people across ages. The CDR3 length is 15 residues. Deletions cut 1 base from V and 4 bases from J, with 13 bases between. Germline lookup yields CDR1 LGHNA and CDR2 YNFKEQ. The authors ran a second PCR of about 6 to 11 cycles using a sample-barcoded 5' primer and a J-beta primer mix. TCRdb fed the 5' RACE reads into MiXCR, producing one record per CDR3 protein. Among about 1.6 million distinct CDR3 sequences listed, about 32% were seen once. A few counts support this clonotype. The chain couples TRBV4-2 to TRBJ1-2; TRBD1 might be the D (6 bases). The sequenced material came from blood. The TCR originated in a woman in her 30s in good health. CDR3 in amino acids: CASSQGIWTVYGYTF. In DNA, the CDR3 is TGTGCCAGCAGCCAAGGAATTTGGACAGTCTATGGCTACACCTTC.